The text below deals with one T cell receptor beta chain. Its antigen is as yet unknown. Cell sorting via CD45RO/CCR7/CD25/CD127/CD95/CD27 was performed to obtain CD4+ naive, central memory, regulatory and stem cell-like memory cells. Sorted cells reached over 95% purity in every population. This specimen comes from a study of beta chain features in type 1 diabetes. Findings and caveats of the study: In all four CD4+ subsets, TCRB CDR3 length was significantly, moderately reduced in type 1 diabetes. Patients' naive, central memory and Treg TCRB repertoires seemed closer to one another than those of healthy donors.

Sequencing targeted expressed TCRB transcripts, as all isolated RNA had been reverse transcribed. Some clones are missing from TCRdb's copy, which holds only in-frame ones; the method was immunoSEQ multiplex PCR. The table records over 200,000 clones, about 11% of them present only once. This receptor was obtained from a man aged 30 to 39 with type 1 diabetes. Sequenced sample: naive CD4+ T cells from blood.

In DNA form, the CDR3 reads TGTGCCATCAGTCCCGGGATGAGCTCCTACGAGCAGTACTTC. Protein product: CAISPGMSSYEQYF. This rearrangement joins TRBV10-3 to TRBJ2-7, with TRBD2 as a possible D gene (5 bases). CDR1 is ENHRY and CDR2 is SYGVKD in the germline V gene. V lost 5 bases and J 0 bases, leaving 11 bases between the germline ends. The CDR3 is 14 residues long.